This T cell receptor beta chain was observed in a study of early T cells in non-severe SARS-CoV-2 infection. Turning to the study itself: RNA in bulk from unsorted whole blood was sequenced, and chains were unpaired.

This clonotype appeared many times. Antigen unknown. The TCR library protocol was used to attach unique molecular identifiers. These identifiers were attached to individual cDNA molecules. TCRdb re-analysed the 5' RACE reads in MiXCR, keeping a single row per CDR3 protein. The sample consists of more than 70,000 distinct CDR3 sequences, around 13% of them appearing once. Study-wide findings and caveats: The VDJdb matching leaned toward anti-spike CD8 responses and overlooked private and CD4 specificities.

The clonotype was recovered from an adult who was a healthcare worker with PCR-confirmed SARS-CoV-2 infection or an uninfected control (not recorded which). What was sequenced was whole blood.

This CDR3 is CASKSEVNNYGYTF. CDR3 nucleotides: TGCGCCAGCAAGTCGGAGGTGAATAACTATGGCTACACCTTC. The chain couples TRBV5-1 to TRBJ1-2; no firm D call. CDR1 is SGHRS and CDR2 is YFSETQ in the germline V gene. This CDR3 has 14 amino acids. Trimming removed 6 bases at V and 1 base at J, with 13 bases between.